The source of this T cell receptor (beta chain) is a study of blood T cells in healthy people across ages. General study findings and limits: Shifts in expanded clonotypes may have been confounded by donor CMV status, which was unknown.

Trimming removed 0 bases from V and 10 bases from J, with 10 bases in between. Germline CDR1 is LGHDT and CDR2 is YNNKEL (reference sequence). This CDR3 contains 13 residues. In its sample, this clonotype was seen a few times. The target antigen is unknown. A second about 7 to 12 cycle PCR used barcoded and J-beta primers. TCRdb recomputed calls from the 5' RACE reads with MiXCR, one row per CDR3 protein. The sample carries hundreds of thousands of distinct CDR3 sequences, under 45% recorded once. This TCR came from a man between 60 and 75 years old in good health. The chain has TRBV3-1 and TRBJ2-1; weak D call: TRBD2 (7 bases). The sample consisted of blood. CDR3 coding DNA: TGTGCCAGCAGCCAAGATTGGGGGGGCGAGCAGTTCTTC. Translating it yields CASSQDWGGEQFF.